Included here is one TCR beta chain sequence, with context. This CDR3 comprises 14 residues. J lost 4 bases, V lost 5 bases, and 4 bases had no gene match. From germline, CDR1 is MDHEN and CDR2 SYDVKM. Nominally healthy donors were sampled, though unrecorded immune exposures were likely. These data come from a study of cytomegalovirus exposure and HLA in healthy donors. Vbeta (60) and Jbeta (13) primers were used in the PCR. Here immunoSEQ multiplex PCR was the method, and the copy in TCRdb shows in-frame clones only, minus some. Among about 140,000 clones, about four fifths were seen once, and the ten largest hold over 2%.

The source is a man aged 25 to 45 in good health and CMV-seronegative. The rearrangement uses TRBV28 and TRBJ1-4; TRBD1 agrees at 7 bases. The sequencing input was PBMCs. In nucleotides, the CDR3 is TGTGCCAGCAGTCTCGGACAGGATAATGAAAAACTGTTTTTT. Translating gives CASSLGQDNEKLFF. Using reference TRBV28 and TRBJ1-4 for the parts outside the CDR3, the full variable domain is DVKVTQSSRYLVKRTGEKVFLECVQDMDHENMFWYRQDPGLGLRLIYFSYDVKMKEKGDIPEGYSVSREKKERFSLILESASTNQTSMYLCASSLGQDNEKLFFGSGTQLSVL.